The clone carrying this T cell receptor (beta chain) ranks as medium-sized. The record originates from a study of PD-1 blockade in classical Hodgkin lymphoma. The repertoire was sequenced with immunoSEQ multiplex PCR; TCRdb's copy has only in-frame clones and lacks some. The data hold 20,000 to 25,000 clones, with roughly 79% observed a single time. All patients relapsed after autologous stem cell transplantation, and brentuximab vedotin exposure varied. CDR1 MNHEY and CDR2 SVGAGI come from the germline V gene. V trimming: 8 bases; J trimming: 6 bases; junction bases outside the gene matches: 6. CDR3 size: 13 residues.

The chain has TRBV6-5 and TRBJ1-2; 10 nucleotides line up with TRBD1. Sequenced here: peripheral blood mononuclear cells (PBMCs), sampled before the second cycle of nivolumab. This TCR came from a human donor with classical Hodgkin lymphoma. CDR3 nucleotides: TGTGCCAGCCGACAAGGGACAGGGGATGGCTACACCTTC. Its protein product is CASRQGTGDGYTF.